The 21 T cell receptor beta chains in this list originate from one sample, sequenced in a study of T cells in Graves' hyperthyroidism and ophthalmopathy. Using RNA transcripts as the source, TCR beta CDR3 regions were amplified. First-round RT-PCR of the TCR CDR3 relied on the HTBI primer set. TCRdb re-called the multiplex PCR reads through MiXCR, storing one row per CDR3 protein. The sample lists around 360,000 distinct CDR3 sequences, about 15% occurring once. Sequencing used blood. These receptors originate from a woman aged 55 to 70 with Graves' ophthalmopathy.

This clonotype was seen many times. V gene TRBV7-2 combines with J gene TRBJ2-1, with 7 bases that match TRBD2. The V gene's germline CDR1 is SGHTA and CDR2 FQGNSA. The V segment lost 6 bases and the J segment 6 bases; nucleotides outside the gene matches: 11. The CDR3 covers 15 residues. CDR3 residues: CASSPAGGGLNEQFF. CDR3 bases: TGTGCCAGCAGTCCAGCTGGGGGAGGGCTCAATGAGCAGTTCTTC.

In this sample, this clonotype turned up many times. The V gene is TRBV7-9, the J gene TRBJ2-3; 7 positions agree with TRBD1. Trimming cost V 5 bases and J 3 bases; bases outside gene matches: 8. Germline loops: CDR1 SEHNR, CDR2 FQNEAQ (reference sequence). The CDR3 consists of 15 residues. The CDR3 nucleotides are TGTGCCAGCAGCAGAGGGACAGATTTGACAGATACGCAGTATTTT. Translated: CASSRGTDLTDTQYF.

The chain carries TRBV5-1 and TRBJ2-7, with TRBD2 matching 8 bases. Germline V gives CDR1 SGHRS, CDR2 YFSETQ. V lost 6 bases and J lost 3; bases outside the gene matches: 11. This CDR3 has 15 residues. The CDR3 nucleotides read TGCGCCAGCACCCGCTCGGGGGGGCTAAGCTACGAGCAGTACTTC. This gives the protein CASTRSGGLSYEQYF.

The V call is TRBV2, the J call TRBJ1-4; TRBD1 might be the D (5 bases). Germline V gene sequence: CDR1 SNHLY, CDR2 FYNNEI. V shed 5 bases and J shed 1 base, with 8 bases lying between them. The CDR3 sequence is 14 residues long. The CDR3 DNA follows: TGTGCCAGCAGTCCCGGGGGAACTAATGAAAAACTGTTTTTT. The encoded protein is CASSPGGTNEKLFF.

This clonotype has ten or more counts. V gene TRBV7-9 combines with J gene TRBJ2-1; 8 nucleotides match TRBD1. Trimming cost V 7 bases and J 8 bases; bases outside gene matches: 10. Germline CDR1 is SEHNR and CDR2 is FQNEAQ (reference sequence). The length of the CDR3 is 14 residues. The CDR3 spells CASNQGQGMDEQFF. CDR3 DNA: TGTGCCAGCAACCAAGGACAGGGAATGGATGAGCAGTTCTTC. Full variable domain (outside the CDR3, taken from reference TRBV7-9 and TRBJ2-1): DTGVSQNPRHKITKRGQNVTFRCDPISEHNRLYWYRQTLGQGPEFLTYFQNEAQLEKSRLLSDRFSAERPKGSFSTLEIQRTEQGDSAMYLCASNQGQGMDEQFFGPGTRLTVL.

This clonotype came up many times. The chain's CDR3 is CASKRVEVEAFF. The DNA for the CDR3 is TGTGCCTCCAAAAGGGTGGAAGTTGAAGCTTTCTTT. V usage is TRBV2 and J usage is TRBJ1-1; D not resolved. From germline, CDR1 is SNHLY and CDR2 FYNNEI. The CDR3 spans 12 residues. The V gene lost 11 bases and the J gene lost 7 bases, with 17 bases spanning the gap.

This clonotype was seen repeatedly, ten times or more. At one end the junction does not follow the germline gene, possibly because of a read error. The chain is built from TRBV29-1 and TRBJ2-2; the match to TRBD2 covers 15 bases. CDR1 and CDR2 (germline): SQVTM, ANQGSEA. The CDR3 totals 18 residues. The CDR3 reads CSVPGLAGGGSNTGELFF. The CDR3 DNA is TGCAGCGTCCCGGGACTAGCGGGAGGAGGGTCGAATACCGGGGAGCTGTTTTTT.

This clonotype showed up just a few times. This chain links TRBV7-9 with TRBJ2-5; D not certain. Trimming removed 7 bases at V and 5 bases at J, with 11 bases between. CDR3 length: 12 amino acids. Germline V gives CDR1 SEHNR, CDR2 FQNEAQ (reference sequence). The CDR3 is CASTPAHETQYF. For the CDR3, the DNA is TGTGCCAGCACTCCGGCCCATGAGACCCAGTACTTC.

Only a few counts were recorded for this clonotype. The rearrangement links TRBV6-1 to TRBJ2-4; D is unresolved. With 5 bases removed from V and 4 bases from J, the gap between germline ends came to 15 bases. This CDR3 contains 15 residues. Germline CDR1 MNHNS, CDR2 SASEGT. CDR3 nucleotides: TGTGCCAGCAGTTTCCCGGATGGGCGGAAAAACATTCAGTACTTC. Protein sequence: CASSFPDGRKNIQYF.

This clonotype was counted many times. J is TRBJ2-3 and V is TRBV7-2, with TRBD2 matching over 8 bases. The CDR3 has 14 residues. With 11 bases clipped from V and 4 bases from J, the junction kept 11 bases outside the gene matches. From germline, CDR1 is SGHTA and CDR2 FQGNSA. Here the CDR3 reads CASRGGRPADTQYF. In DNA, the CDR3 is TGTGCCTCCCGGGGGGGGCGCCCGGCAGATACGCAGTATTTT.

There are many counts of this clonotype. The chain employs TRBV20-1 and TRBJ2-1; 8 nucleotides line up with TRBD2. This CDR3 is 15 amino acids long. With V trimmed by 2 bases and J by 3 bases, 6 bases remained unmatched. CDR1 and CDR2 (germline): DFQATT, SNEGSKA (reference sequence). CDR3: CSARRSGIFYNEQFF. The DNA for the CDR3 is TGCAGTGCTAGACGTAGCGGGATCTTCTACAATGAGCAGTTCTTC.

The rearrangement uses TRBV27 and TRBJ2-7; the match to TRBD2 covers 8 bases. The CDR3 is 14 residues long. CDR1 and CDR2 (germline): MNHEY, SMNVEV (reference sequence). The trim removed 3 bases at V and 2 bases at J, leaving 3 bases unmatched. DNA for the CDR3: TGTGCCAGCAGTTTTAATAGCGGGGCCTACGAGCAGTACTTC. The encoded protein is CASSFNSGAYEQYF.

This clonotype was seen many times. The V gene is TRBV20-1, the J gene TRBJ2-1; 12 bases map to TRBD2. J was trimmed by 7 bases and V by 1 base; bases with no gene match: 2. The germline V gene has CDR1 DFQATT and CDR2 SNEGSKA (reference sequence). This CDR3 is 14 amino acids long. Here the CDR3 reads CSARVGTSGNEQFF. The CDR3 nucleotides read TGCAGTGCTAGAGTAGGGACTAGCGGGAATGAGCAGTTCTTC.

The table lists this clonotype with many counts. The rearrangement uses TRBV11-2 and TRBJ2-1, with TRBD1 matching 10 bases. The CDR3 length is 15 residues. Germline V CDR1 and CDR2: SGHAT, FQNNGV. J lost 7 bases, V lost 5 bases, and 8 bases had no gene match. The CDR3 sequence is CASSLGQGVLNEQFF. In DNA form, the CDR3 reads TGTGCCAGCAGCCTCGGACAGGGGGTTCTTAATGAGCAGTTCTTC.

The rearrangement joins TRBV18 to TRBJ1-4, with D tentatively TRBD1 (5 bases). This CDR3 is built from 17 residues. The germline CDR1 and CDR2 sequences are KGHSH and LQKENI. V was pared by 3 bases and J by 5 bases, with 19 bases between. DNA for the CDR3: TGTGCCAGCTCACCCAGCCCCACAGCGGGACTCAATGAAAAACTGTTTTTT. It is translated as CASSPSPTAGLNEKLFF.

This clonotype was detected many times. The chain couples TRBV28 to TRBJ2-1, with a possible D match to TRBD2 (6 bases). The CDR3 length is 14 residues. V was trimmed by 7 bases and J by 2 bases, leaving 12 bases between them. Germline V lookup: CDR1 MDHEN, CDR2 SYDVKM. The CDR3 DNA reads as TGTGCCAGCACAGCGGGCGGGCCCTACAATGAGCAGTTCTTC. This codes for CASTAGGPYNEQFF.

Ten or more counts support this clonotype. The V call is TRBV2, the J call TRBJ2-3, with TRBD2 identical over 11 bases. The V gene end was trimmed by 7 bases and the J gene end by 2 bases; junction bases not matched to a gene: 23. Germline V gene data show CDR1 as SNHLY and CDR2 as FYNNEI. CDR3 length equals 21 residues. The CDR3 DNA is TGTGCCAGCACCCCCCCCCTACTAGCGGGAGATTCGGTTGAAGACACAGATACGCAGTATTTT. Its translation is CASTPPLLAGDSVEDTDTQYF.

This clonotype appeared many times. V usage is TRBV30 and J usage is TRBJ1-1; the D is unclear. The CDR3 has 12 amino acids. Germline CDR1 and CDR2: GTSNPN and SVGIG (reference sequence). The germline V and J ends were trimmed by 2 bases and 6 bases, with 10 bases remaining between them. The CDR3 here is CAWSTGQAEAFF. Here the CDR3 DNA reads TGTGCCTGGAGTACGGGTCAGGCTGAAGCTTTCTTT.

In this sample, this clonotype turned up a few times. This chain joins TRBV18 and TRBJ2-3, with D perhaps assigned TRBD1 or TRBD2 (6 bases each). The V end was cut by 1 base, the J end by 6 bases, with 17 bases between. There are 16 residues in the CDR3. Per germline, CDR1 KGHSH and CDR2 LQKENI. CDR3 region: CASSPLRGAGQDTQYF. CDR3 sequence (DNA): TGTGCCAGCTCACCACTGAGGGGGGCCGGACAGGATACGCAGTATTTT.

This clonotype was recorded at least ten times. The chain's CDR3 is CASRGTGYSNQPQHF. CDR3 DNA: TGTGCCAGCAGGGGGACAGGGTATAGCAATCAGCCCCAGCATTTT. The V gene is TRBV28, the J gene TRBJ1-5, with 9 nucleotides matching TRBD1. The junction had 3 bases not matched to a gene; V was cut back by 6 bases and J by 0 bases. The CDR3 has 15 amino acids. CDR1 and CDR2 (germline): MDHEN, SYDVKM.

On this clonotype: This may be a read error: a much more frequent sequence differs by one nucleotide. The chain combines TRBV28 with TRBJ2-7; D not certain. The germline V gene encodes CDR1 MDHEN and CDR2 SYDVKM. Trimming took 7 bases from V and 4 from J, leaving 14 bases between them. The CDR3 is 13 residues long. The CDR3 DNA reads as TGTGCCAGCACCGGCCAGGAGTTTTACGAGCAGTACTTC. It codes for CASTGQEFYEQYF.